This TCR beta chain was observed in a study of blood T cell repertoires in COVID-19. About the research overall: In each case, the material was cDNA or gDNA derived from T cells, B-cell-depleted T cells, or PBMCs.

In the original workflow: Quantification of nucleated cells was approximated via reference gene primer amplification. The assay was immunoSEQ multiplex PCR, and TCRdb's table has in-frame clones only and misses some. V and J calls and clone size follow that table, whereas D and trimming were derived from the DNA. The table lists roughly 330,000 clones, over 75% of them singletons. This clone was seen once. The germline CDR1 and CDR2 sequences are SGHDN and FVKESK. There are 13 residues in the CDR3. V lost 2 bases and J 4 bases, leaving 9 bases between the germline ends. This clonotype was obtained from a woman between 50 and 59 years old with active or convalescent COVID-19. The chain links TRBV14 to TRBJ2-7, with D unresolved. Material: peripheral blood. CDR3 sequence (DNA): TGTGCCAGCAGCCAACTAATAGATTACGAGCAGTACTTC. Its protein is CASSQLIDYEQYF.